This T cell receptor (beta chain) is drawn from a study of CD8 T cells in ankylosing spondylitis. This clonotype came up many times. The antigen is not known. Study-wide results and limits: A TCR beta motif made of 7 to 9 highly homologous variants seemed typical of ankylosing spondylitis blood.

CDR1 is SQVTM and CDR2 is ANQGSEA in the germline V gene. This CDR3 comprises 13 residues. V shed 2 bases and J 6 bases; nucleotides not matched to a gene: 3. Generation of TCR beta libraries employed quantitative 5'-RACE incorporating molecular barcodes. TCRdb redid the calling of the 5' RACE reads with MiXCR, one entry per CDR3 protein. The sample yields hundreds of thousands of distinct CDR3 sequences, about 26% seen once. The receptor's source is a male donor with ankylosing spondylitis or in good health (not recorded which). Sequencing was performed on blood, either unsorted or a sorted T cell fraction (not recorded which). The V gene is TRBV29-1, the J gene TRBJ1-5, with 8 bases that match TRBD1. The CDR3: CSVEPGGGQPQHF. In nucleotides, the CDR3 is TGCAGCGTTGAACCAGGGGGCGGTCAGCCCCAGCATTTT.